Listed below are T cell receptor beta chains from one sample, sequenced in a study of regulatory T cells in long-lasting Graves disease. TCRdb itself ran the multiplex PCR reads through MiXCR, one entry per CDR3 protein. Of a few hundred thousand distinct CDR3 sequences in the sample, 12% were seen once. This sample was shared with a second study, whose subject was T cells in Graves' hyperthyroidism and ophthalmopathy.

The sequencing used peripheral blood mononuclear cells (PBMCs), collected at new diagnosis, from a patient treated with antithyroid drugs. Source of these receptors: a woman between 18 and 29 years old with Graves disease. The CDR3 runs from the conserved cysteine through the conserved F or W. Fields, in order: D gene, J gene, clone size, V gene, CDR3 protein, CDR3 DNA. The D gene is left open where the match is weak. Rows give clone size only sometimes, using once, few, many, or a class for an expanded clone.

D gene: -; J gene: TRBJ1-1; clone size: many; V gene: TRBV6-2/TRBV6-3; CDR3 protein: CASSYRGYMNTEAFF; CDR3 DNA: TGTGCCAGCAGTTACAGGGGCTATATGAACACTGAAGCTTTCTTT
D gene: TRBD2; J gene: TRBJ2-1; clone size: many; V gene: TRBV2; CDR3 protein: CASSVRLADNEQFF; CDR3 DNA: TGTGCCAGCAGTGTAAGACTAGCGGACAATGAGCAGTTCTTC
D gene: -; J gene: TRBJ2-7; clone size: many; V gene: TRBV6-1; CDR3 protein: CASSPPGRNYEQYF; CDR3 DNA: TGTGCCAGCAGCCCACCGGGACGTAACTACGAGCAGTACTTC
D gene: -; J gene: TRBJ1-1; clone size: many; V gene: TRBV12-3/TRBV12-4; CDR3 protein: CASSFVSNTEAFF; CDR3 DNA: TGTGCCAGCAGTTTCGTATCGAACACTGAAGCTTTCTTT
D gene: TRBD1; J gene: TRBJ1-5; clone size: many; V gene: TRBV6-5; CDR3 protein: CASSYSGRGPLNQHF; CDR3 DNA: TGTGCCAGCAGTTACTCGGGCAGGGGGCCCCTCAACCAGCATTTT
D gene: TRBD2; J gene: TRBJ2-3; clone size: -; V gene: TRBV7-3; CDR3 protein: CASSAREGIGTQYF; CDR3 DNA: TGTGCCAGCAGCGCCAGGGAGGGCATCGGTACGCAGTATTTT
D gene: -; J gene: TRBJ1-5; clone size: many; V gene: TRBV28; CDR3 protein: CASSLLAGDGQPQHF; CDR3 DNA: TGTGCCAGCAGTTTACTGGCCGGAGATGGACAGCCCCAGCATTTT
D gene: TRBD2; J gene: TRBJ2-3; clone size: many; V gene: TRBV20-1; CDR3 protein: CSARSGLAPDTQYF; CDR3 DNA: TGCAGTGCTAGATCCGGACTAGCGCCAGATACGCAGTATTTT
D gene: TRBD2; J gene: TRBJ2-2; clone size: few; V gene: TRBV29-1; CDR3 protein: CSVGTSGRNTGELFF; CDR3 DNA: TGCAGCGTCGGGACTAGCGGGAGGAACACCGGGGAGCTGTTTTTT
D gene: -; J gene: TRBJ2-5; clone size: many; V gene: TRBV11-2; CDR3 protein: CASSLGGAWQETQYF; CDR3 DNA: TGTGCCAGCAGCTTAGGAGGGGCGTGGCAAGAGACCCAGTACTTC
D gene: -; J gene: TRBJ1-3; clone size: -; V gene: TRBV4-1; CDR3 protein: CASSQVVGLDTIYF; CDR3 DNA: TGCGCCAGCAGCCAAGTGGTAGGTTTGGACACCATATATTTT
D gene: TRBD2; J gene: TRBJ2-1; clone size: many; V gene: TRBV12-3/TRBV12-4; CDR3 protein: CASSLLAGNNEQFF; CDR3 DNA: TGTGCCAGCAGTTTGCTAGCGGGAAACAATGAGCAGTTCTTC
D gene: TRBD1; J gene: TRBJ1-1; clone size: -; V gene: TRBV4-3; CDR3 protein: CASSQGFTTDGTGYRNTEAFF; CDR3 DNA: TGCGCCAGCAGCCAAGGTTTTACAACCGACGGGACAGGGTATAGAAACACTGAAGCTTTCTTT
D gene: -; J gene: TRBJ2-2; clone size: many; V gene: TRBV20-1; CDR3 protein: CSASGAWAGELFF; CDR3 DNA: TGCAGTGCTAGTGGGGCGTGGGCCGGGGAGCTGTTTTTT
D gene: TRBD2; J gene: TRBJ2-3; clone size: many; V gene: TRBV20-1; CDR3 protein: CSARGSGGIDTQYF; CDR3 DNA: TGCAGTGCTAGAGGTAGCGGGGGGATCGATACGCAGTATTTT
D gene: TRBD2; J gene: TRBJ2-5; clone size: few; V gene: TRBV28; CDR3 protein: CASSLARWLTSGRETQYF; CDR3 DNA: TGTGCCAGCAGTTTAGCCCGTTGGTTGACTAGCGGGAGAGAGACCCAGTACTTC
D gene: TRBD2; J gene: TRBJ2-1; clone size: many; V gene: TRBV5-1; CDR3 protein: CASSNRGRPNPYNEQFF; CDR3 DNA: TGCGCCAGCAGCAATCGCGGGAGGCCCAACCCGTACAATGAGCAGTTCTTC
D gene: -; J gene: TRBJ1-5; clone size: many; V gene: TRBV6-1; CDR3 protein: CATPGRGLGNQPQHF; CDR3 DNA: TGTGCCACCCCGGGACGGGGTTTGGGCAATCAGCCCCAGCATTTT
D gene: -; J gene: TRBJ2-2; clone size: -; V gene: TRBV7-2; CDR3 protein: CASSRYGGTGELFF; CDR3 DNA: TGTGCCAGCAGCCGATATGGGGGGACCGGGGAGCTGTTTTTT
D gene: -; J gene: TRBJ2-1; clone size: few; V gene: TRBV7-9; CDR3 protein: CASSYWLGGANEQFF; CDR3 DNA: TGTGCCAGCAGCTACTGGCTCGGAGGGGCCAATGAGCAGTTCTTC
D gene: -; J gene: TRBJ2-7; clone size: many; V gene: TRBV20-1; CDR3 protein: CSARDLGGPHSYEQYF; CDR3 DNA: TGCAGTGCTAGAGATTTAGGAGGACCTCATTCCTACGAGCAGTACTTC
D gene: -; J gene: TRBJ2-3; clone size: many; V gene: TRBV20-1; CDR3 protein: CSARGVRVAREIDTQYF; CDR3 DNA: TGCAGTGCTAGGGGAGTAAGAGTAGCGCGGGAAATAGATACGCAGTATTTT
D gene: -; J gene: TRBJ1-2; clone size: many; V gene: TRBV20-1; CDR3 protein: CSALTGGYTF; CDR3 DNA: TGCAGTGCACTGACGGGTGGCTACACCTTC
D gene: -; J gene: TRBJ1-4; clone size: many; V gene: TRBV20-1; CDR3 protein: CSARVLGATNEKLFF; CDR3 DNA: TGCAGTGCTAGAGTTCTGGGGGCAACTAATGAAAAACTGTTTTTT
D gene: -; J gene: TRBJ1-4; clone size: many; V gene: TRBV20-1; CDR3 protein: CSAPYRGRGEKLFF; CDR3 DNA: TGCAGTGCTCCCTACCGGGGGAGGGGGGAAAAACTGTTTTTT
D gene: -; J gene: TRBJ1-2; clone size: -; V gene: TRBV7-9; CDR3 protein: CASSSGTVNYGYTF; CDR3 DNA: TGTGCCAGCAGCTCCGGGACGGTTAACTATGGCTACACCTTC
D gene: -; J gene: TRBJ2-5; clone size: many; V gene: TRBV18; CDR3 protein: CASSPQQETQYF; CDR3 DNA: TGTGCCAGCTCACCACAGCAGGAGACCCAGTACTTC
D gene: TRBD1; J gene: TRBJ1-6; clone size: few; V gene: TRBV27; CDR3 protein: CASSLSAQGASDSPLHF; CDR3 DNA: TGTGCCAGCAGTTTATCGGCACAGGGGGCTTCGGATTCACCCCTCCACTTT
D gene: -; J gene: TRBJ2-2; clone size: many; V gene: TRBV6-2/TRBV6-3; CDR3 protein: CASSYSVGLAGELFF; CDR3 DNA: TGTGCCAGCAGTTACTCCGTGGGGTTAGCCGGGGAGCTGTTTTTT
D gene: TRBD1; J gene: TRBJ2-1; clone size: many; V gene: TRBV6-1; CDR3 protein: CASLTGTGLYNEQFF; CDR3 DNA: TGTGCCAGTTTGACAGGGACAGGACTCTACAATGAGCAGTTCTTC
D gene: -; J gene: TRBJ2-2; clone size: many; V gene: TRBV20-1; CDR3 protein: CSASRGAGTGELFF; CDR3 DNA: TGCAGTGCTAGCCGGGGCGCGGGCACCGGGGAGCTGTTTTTT
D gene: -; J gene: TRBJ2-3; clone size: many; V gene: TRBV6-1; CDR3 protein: CASIHTGVGTDTQYF; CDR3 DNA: TGTGCCAGCATCCACACCGGGGTCGGCACAGATACGCAGTATTTT
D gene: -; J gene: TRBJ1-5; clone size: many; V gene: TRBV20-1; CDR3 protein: CSAVSALRNYQPQHF; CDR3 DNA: TGCAGTGCTGTCTCAGCCTTGAGGAACTATCAGCCCCAGCATTTT
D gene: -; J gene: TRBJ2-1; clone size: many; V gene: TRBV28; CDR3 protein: CASSPPPRTDYYNEQFF; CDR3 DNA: TGTGCCAGCAGTCCACCTCCCCGGACTGATTACTACAATGAGCAGTTCTTC
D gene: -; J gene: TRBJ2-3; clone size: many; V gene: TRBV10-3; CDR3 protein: CAIRNQGPDTQYF; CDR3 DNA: TGTGCCATCAGAAATCAGGGGCCAGATACGCAGTATTTT
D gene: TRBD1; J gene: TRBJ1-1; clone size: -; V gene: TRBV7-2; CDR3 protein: CASSLGDRWNTEAFF; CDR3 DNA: TGTGCCAGCAGCTTAGGGGACAGGTGGAACACTGAAGCTTTCTTT
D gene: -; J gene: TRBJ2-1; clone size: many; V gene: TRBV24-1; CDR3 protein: CATSVSYNEQFF; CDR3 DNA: TGTGCCACCAGTGTATCCTATAATGAGCAGTTCTTC
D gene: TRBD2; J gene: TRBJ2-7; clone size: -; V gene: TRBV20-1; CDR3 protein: CSARGLAVSYEQYF; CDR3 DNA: TGCAGTGCTAGGGGACTAGCGGTCTCCTACGAGCAGTACTTC
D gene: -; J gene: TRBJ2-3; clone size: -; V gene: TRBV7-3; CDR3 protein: CASSLWRTDTQYF; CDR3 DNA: TGTGCCAGCAGCCTTTGGCGGACAGATACGCAGTATTTT
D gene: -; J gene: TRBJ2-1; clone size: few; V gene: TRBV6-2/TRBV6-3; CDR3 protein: CASSYGMAITQFF; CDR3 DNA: TGTGCCAGCAGTTACGGGATGGCGATTACCCAGTTCTTC
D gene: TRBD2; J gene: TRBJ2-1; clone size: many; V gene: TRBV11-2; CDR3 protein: CASRGLGNNEQFF; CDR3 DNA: TGTGCCAGCAGGGGACTAGGCAACAATGAGCAGTTCTTC
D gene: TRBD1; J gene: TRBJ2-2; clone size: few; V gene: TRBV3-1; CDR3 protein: CASSPILGQGANTGELFF; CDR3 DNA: TGTGCCAGCAGCCCCATCCTGGGACAGGGGGCGAACACCGGGGAGCTGTTTTTT
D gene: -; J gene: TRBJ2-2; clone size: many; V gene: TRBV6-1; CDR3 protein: CASSQTSTGELFF; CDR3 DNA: TGTGCCAGCAGCCAGACAAGCACCGGGGAGCTGTTTTTT
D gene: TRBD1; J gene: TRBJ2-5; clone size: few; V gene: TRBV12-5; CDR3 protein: CASGLNRGDQETQYF; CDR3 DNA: TGTGCTAGTGGTCTGAACAGGGGGGACCAAGAGACCCAGTACTTC
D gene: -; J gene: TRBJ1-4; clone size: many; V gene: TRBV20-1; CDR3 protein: CSARDRLGQNEKLFF; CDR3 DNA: TGCAGTGCTAGAGACCGATTGGGACAAAATGAAAAACTGTTTTTT
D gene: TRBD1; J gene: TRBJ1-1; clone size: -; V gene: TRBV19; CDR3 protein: CASSNRDRLNTEAFF; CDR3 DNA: TGTGCCAGTAGTAACCGGGACAGATTGAACACTGAAGCTTTCTTT
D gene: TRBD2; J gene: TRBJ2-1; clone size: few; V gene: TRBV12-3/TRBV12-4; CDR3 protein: CASSPRGLAGYEQFF; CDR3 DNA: TGTGCCAGCTCCCCTCGGGGACTAGCGGGATATGAGCAGTTCTTC
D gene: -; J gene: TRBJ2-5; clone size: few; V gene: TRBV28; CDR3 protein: CASHGTGRTHQETQYF; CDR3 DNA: TGTGCCAGCCATGGAACGGGCCGGACCCACCAAGAGACCCAGTACTTC
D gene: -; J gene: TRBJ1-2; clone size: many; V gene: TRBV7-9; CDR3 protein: CASSAGQWTYGYTF; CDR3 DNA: TGTGCCAGCAGCGCAGGACAGTGGACCTATGGCTACACCTTC
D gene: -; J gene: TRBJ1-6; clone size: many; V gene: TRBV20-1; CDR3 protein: CSATGETGIALHF; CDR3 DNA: TGCAGTGCTACCGGCGAGACCGGTATAGCCCTCCACTTT
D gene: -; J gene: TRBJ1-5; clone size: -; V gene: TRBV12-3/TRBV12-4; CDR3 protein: CASSFSLRESNQPQHF; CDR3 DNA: TGTGCCAGCAGTTTCTCCCTTCGAGAAAGCAATCAGCCCCAGCATTTT
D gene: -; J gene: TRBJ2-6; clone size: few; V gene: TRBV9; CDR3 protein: CASSVTSGANVLTF; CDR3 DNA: TGTGCCAGCAGCGTGACCTCTGGGGCCAACGTCCTGACTTTC
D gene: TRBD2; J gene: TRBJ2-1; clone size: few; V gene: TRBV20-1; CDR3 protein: CSASPRTSGRWNEQFF; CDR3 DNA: TGCAGTGCTAGCCCCCGGACTAGCGGGAGATGGAATGAGCAGTTCTTC
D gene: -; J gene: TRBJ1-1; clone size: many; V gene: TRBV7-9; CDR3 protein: CASNPESLVNTEAFF; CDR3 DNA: TGTGCCAGCAATCCGGAGTCCTTAGTGAACACTGAAGCTTTCTTT
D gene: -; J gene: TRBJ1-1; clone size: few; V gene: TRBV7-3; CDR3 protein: CASSSGAWNTEAFF; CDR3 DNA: TGTGCCAGCAGCTCGGGGGCGTGGAACACTGAAGCTTTCTTT
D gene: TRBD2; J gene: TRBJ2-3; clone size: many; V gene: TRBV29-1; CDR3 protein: CSVEGSGVAGTITDTQYF; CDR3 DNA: TGCAGCGTTGAGGGTAGCGGGGTAGCGGGGACCATCACAGATACGCAGTATTTT
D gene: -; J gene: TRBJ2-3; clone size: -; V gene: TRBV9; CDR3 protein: CASSVEAPTDTQYF; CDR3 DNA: TGTGCCAGCAGCGTAGAAGCACCCACAGATACGCAGTATTTT